These 14 T cell receptor beta chains share one sample of origin, sequenced in a study of blood T cell repertoires in COVID-19. TCRdb keeps only in-frame clones here, not all; method: immunoSEQ multiplex PCR. Among about 170,000 clones listed, 80% to 85% were seen once. What was sequenced was peripheral blood. The receptor set was obtained from a human donor with acute or convalescent COVID-19. The donor label of this sample is uncertain.

This sequence joins TRBV28 and TRBJ1-1; the match to TRBD1 covers 7 bases. V dropped 6 bases and J dropped 1; count of bases not matched to a gene: 11. The CDR3 runs 16 residues. Germline V gene sequence: CDR1 MDHEN, CDR2 SYDVKM. CDR3 in amino acids: CASRPRDSSGNTEAFF. The CDR3 region has the DNA TGTGCCAGCAGACCTCGGGACAGCTCGGGGAACACTGAAGCTTTCTTT.

The CDR3 region has the DNA TGTGCCTGGAGTGAAGACAGGAATTCACCCCTCCACTTT. This gives the protein CAWSEDRNSPLHF. J is TRBJ1-6 and V is TRBV30, with D tentatively TRBD1 (6 bases). The CDR3 is made up of 13 amino acids. The germline V gene encodes CDR1 GTSNPN and CDR2 SVGIG (reference sequence). V was cut by 1 base and J by 7 bases, with 8 bases left in between.

The V gene is TRBV19, the J gene TRBJ2-1; the match to TRBD1 covers 11 bases. Unmatched junction bases numbered 7, after V lost 5 bases and J lost 10 bases. This CDR3 comprises 14 residues. CDR1 is LNHDA, CDR2 SQIVND, per germline (reference sequence). The CDR3 protein is CASSRTGGYGEQFF. For the CDR3, the DNA is TGTGCCAGTAGTCGGACAGGGGGCTATGGGGAGCAGTTCTTC.

The genes are TRBV2 and TRBJ2-2; D possibly corresponds to TRBD2 (6 bases). The CDR3 is made up of 16 amino acids. V gave up 5 bases and J gave up 1 base, with 14 bases separating them. Germline loops: CDR1 SNHLY, CDR2 FYNNEI. CDR3 DNA sequence: TGTGCCAGCAGTCTGACCGGGACTCAGAACACCGGGGAGCTGTTTTTT. Protein product: CASSLTGTQNTGELFF.

This rearrangement joins TRBV11-2 to TRBJ2-3, with TRBD1 matching 11 bases. CDR3 size: 14 residues. J lost 3 bases, V lost 8 bases, and 4 bases had no gene match. Germline CDR1 reads SGHAT; CDR2 reads FQNNGV. The CDR3: CASRRDRGTDTQYF. The CDR3 DNA reads as TGTGCCAGCCGCCGGGACAGGGGGACAGATACGCAGTATTTT.

The chain links TRBV7-2 to TRBJ2-2, with D maybe TRBD1 (6 bases). Trimming took 6 bases from V and 3 from J, leaving 17 bases between them. Germline V gene lookup returns CDR1 SGHTA and CDR2 FQGNSA. This CDR3 has 16 amino acids. The DNA for the CDR3 is TGTGCCAGCAGTTTCCCTCCCCAGGGGTACACCGGGGAGCTGTTTTTT. Residues: CASSFPPQGYTGELFF.

V is TRBV5-4 and J is TRBJ2-1; a weak D match, TRBD1 (7 bases). The CDR3 loop spans 16 amino acids. V lost 0 bases, J lost 6 bases, and 16 bases lay in between. In germline, CDR1 is SGHNT, CDR2 YYREEE (reference sequence). The CDR3 reads CASSLGRAGGSNEQFF. The DNA of the CDR3 is TGTGCCAGCAGCTTGGGGCGGGCAGGGGGGAGCAATGAGCAGTTCTTC.

J is TRBJ2-1 and V is TRBV27; 9 bases match TRBD2. The CDR3 length is 15 residues. The V and J ends lost 5 bases and 9 bases, in that order; junction bases with no gene match: 11. The germline V gene has CDR1 MNHEY and CDR2 SMNVEV (reference sequence). Here the CDR3 DNA reads TGTGCCAGCAGTCCGGGACTAGCAAATACTGTTGAGCAGTTCTTC. It specifies CASSPGLANTVEQFF.

This chain connects TRBV3-1 (or the pseudogene TRBV3-2) to TRBJ1-1; a possible D gene is TRBD1 (5 bases). CDR1 is LGHDT and CDR2 is YNNKEL in the germline V gene (reference sequence). The CDR3 loop spans 15 amino acids. The V gene lost 3 bases and the J gene lost 0 bases, with 11 bases spanning the gap. CDR3 in amino acids: CASSHQQALNTEAFF. The CDR3 DNA reads as TGTGCCAGCAGCCACCAACAGGCCCTGAACACTGAAGCTTTCTTT.

The rearrangement joins TRBV10-2 to TRBJ2-5; 13 bases line up with TRBD2. V dropped 6 bases and J dropped 5; count of bases not matched to a gene: 9. The CDR3 is made up of 16 amino acids. Germline V lookup: CDR1 WSHSY, CDR2 SAAADI. The CDR3: CASRRLAGGLGETQYF. As DNA, the CDR3 is TGCGCCAGCAGGCGACTAGCGGGAGGCCTGGGTGAGACCCAGTACTTC.

The chain employs TRBV29-1 and TRBJ2-2; D is unclear. The V end lost 7 bases, the J end lost 7 bases, and 19 bases lay between the germline ends. Germline V gene data show CDR1 as SQVTM and CDR2 as ANQGSEA. CDR3 length equals 14 residues. Here the CDR3 DNA reads TGCAGCGCCAACACAAATACAGCAAACGGGGAGCTGTTTTTT. Translation gives CSANTNTANGELFF.

This clone showed up just a few times. This chain uses TRBV9 with TRBJ2-1; perhaps TRBD2 as D (5 bases). V lost 0 bases to trimming and J lost 4 bases, with 11 bases between them. CDR1 is SGDLS and CDR2 is YYNGEE in the germline V gene. The CDR3 extends over 15 amino acids. The CDR3 DNA follows: TGTGCCAGCAGCGTAGGAGGGAGAGGATACAATGAGCAGTTCTTC. It codes for CASSVGGRGYNEQFF.

This chain connects TRBV27 to TRBJ2-7; D ambiguous. From germline, CDR1 is MNHEY and CDR2 SMNVEV (reference sequence). The germline V and J ends were trimmed by 5 bases and 4 bases, with 15 bases remaining between them. The CDR3 sequence is 14 residues long. The CDR3 nucleotides are TGTGCCAGCAGTCCCCGACTCGAAGGTTACGAGCAGTACTTC. This encodes CASSPRLEGYEQYF.

This chain connects TRBV6-6 to TRBJ1-6; D ambiguous. The length of the CDR3 is 14 residues. V was pared by 4 bases and J by 7 bases, with 11 bases between. Germline CDR1 reads MNHNY; CDR2 reads SVGAGI (reference sequence). The CDR3 nucleotides read TGTGCCAGCAGTTGGGCCAGTCTAAATTCACCCCTCCACTTT. Translating it yields CASSWASLNSPLHF.